The 24 T cell receptor beta chains presented below share a single source sample, sequenced in a study of shared clonotypes between healthy human individuals (dated by TCRdb to about 2020). The library was generated by the immunoSEQ multiplex PCR assay. TCRdb stores this immuneACCESS table with in-frame sequences only. Part of the clones is absent; in the studies checked, under half of the shortfall reflects unresolved V genes, and no reason is known for the rest. The table for this sample lists under 650,000 clones; about 96% of them were counted only once. Of the sample, approximately 0.06% is held by the ten largest clones. The sample consisted of naive CD4+ T cells sorted from blood. This specimen's cell subset or site label, per the study, means: CD45RA+ positively selected. These receptors all come from a woman in her 30s in good health.

The chain joins TRBV2 to TRBJ1-5; unclear D gene. The CDR3 length is 14 residues. Germline CDR1 reads SNHLY; CDR2 reads FYNNEI. Trimming left V 1 base short and J 6 bases short, with 10 bases between. CDR3 DNA: TGTGCCAGCAGTGAAGACGGGGTAGGTCAGCCCCAGCATTTT. It translates to CASSEDGVGQPQHF.

The rearrangement links TRBV28 to TRBJ2-2; TRBD1 matches at 8 bases. With 8 bases clipped from V and 1 base from J, the junction kept 6 bases outside the gene matches. The V gene's germline CDR1 is MDHEN and CDR2 SYDVKM. The CDR3 extends over 15 amino acids. The CDR3 is CASRTGRWNTGELFF. The CDR3 coding sequence is TGTGCCAGCCGGACAGGGAGGTGGAACACCGGGGAGCTGTTTTTT.

The rearrangement links TRBV9 to TRBJ1-5, with 7 nucleotides matching TRBD1. This CDR3 spans 15 amino acids. Germline V gives CDR1 SGDLS, CDR2 YYNGEE. V was pared by 0 bases and J by 4 bases, with 4 bases of the junction left unmatched. CDR3 nucleotides: TGTGCCAGCAGCGTAGACAGGGGCCCGAATCAGCCCCAGCATTTT. Translated: CASSVDRGPNQPQHF.

This chain links TRBV19 with TRBJ1-5; maybe TRBD1 (5 bases). The CDR3 loop spans 17 amino acids. CDR1 LNHDA and CDR2 SQIVND come from the germline V gene (reference sequence). Trimming stripped 0 bases from V and 0 bases from J, with 12 bases between. CDR3 protein: CASSIERGGTSNQPQHF. Here the CDR3 DNA reads TGTGCCAGTAGTATAGAGCGGGGAGGGACTAGCAATCAGCCCCAGCATTTT.

The V and J genes are TRBV2 and TRBJ2-1, with 8 bases aligning to TRBD2. The CDR3 has 15 amino acids. The germline V gene encodes CDR1 SNHLY and CDR2 FYNNEI. With 6 bases clipped from V and 4 bases from J, the junction kept 8 bases outside the gene matches. The CDR3 loop is CASSTELAGYNEQFF. The CDR3 DNA follows: TGTGCCAGCAGCACCGAGCTAGCGGGTTACAATGAGCAGTTCTTC.

The chain links TRBV4-1 to TRBJ2-4; 8 bases fit TRBD2. This CDR3 region has 12 residues. CDR1 MGHRA and CDR2 YSYEKL come from the germline V gene. Germline trimming cut 1 base from V and 14 bases from J; bases unmatched to any gene: 4. In DNA form, the CDR3 reads TGCGCCAGCAGCCAAGTCAGCGGGAGAAAGTACTTC. It translates to CASSQVSGRKYF.

This rearrangement joins TRBV28 to TRBJ2-2; 11 positions match TRBD2. This CDR3 has 14 amino acids. Germline CDR1 and CDR2: MDHEN and SYDVKM. Unmatched junction bases numbered 7, after V lost 10 bases and J lost 6 bases. CDR3 sequence: CATKRLAGPGELFF. Here the CDR3 DNA reads TGTGCCACCAAACGACTAGCGGGACCCGGGGAGCTGTTTTTT.

The rearrangement uses TRBV28 and TRBJ2-1; no firm D call. CDR3 length: 11 amino acids. The germline gives CDR1 MDHEN, CDR2 SYDVKM. Trimming pared 5 bases from V and 8 bases from J, leaving 7 bases between. CDR3 sequence: CASSGLYEQFF. The CDR3 DNA reads TGTGCCAGCAGTGGGCTATATGAGCAGTTCTTC.

This chain links TRBV28 with TRBJ2-5; a weak D match, TRBD2 (6 bases). This CDR3 is 14 amino acids long. Trimming pared 5 bases from V and 4 bases from J, leaving 14 bases between. CDR1 and CDR2 (germline): MDHEN, SYDVKM. As DNA, the CDR3 is TGTGCCAGCAGTAAATGGGAGGTCGGAGAGACCCAGTACTTC. This codes for CASSKWEVGETQYF. The full variable domain, completed using reference TRBV28 and TRBJ2-5, is DVKVTQSSRYLVKRTGEKVFLECVQDMDHENMFWYRQDPGLGLRLIYFSYDVKMKEKGDIPEGYSVSREKKERFSLILESASTNQTSMYLCASSKWEVGETQYFGPGTRLLVL.

The rearrangement uses TRBV5-5 and TRBJ2-5, with D unclear. The germline V and J ends were trimmed by 1 base and 5 bases, with 9 bases remaining between them. Germline V CDR1 and CDR2: SGHKS, YYEKEE (reference sequence). The CDR3 totals 13 residues. CDR3: CASSLMQPETQYF. DNA of the CDR3: TGTGCCAGCAGCTTGATGCAGCCGGAGACCCAGTACTTC.

J is TRBJ1-4 and V is TRBV28; D not certain. The CDR3 consists of 14 residues. Germline V gene sequence: CDR1 MDHEN, CDR2 SYDVKM. Trimming stripped 1 base from V and 3 bases from J, with 6 bases between. CDR3 region: CASSLFVPNEKLFF. CDR3 sequence (DNA): TGTGCCAGCAGTTTATTCGTCCCTAATGAAAAACTGTTTTTT.

V is TRBV27 and J is TRBJ2-1, with 7 bases lining up with TRBD2. This CDR3 contains 16 residues. V shed 6 bases and J 3 bases; nucleotides not matched to a gene: 11. CDR1 and CDR2 from the germline V gene are MNHEY and SMNVEV (reference sequence). This CDR3 reads CASRRLAGIHYNEQFF. CDR3 DNA: TGTGCCAGCAGGCGACTAGCCGGGATCCACTACAATGAGCAGTTCTTC.

The chain couples TRBV19 to TRBJ2-6, with D unclear. The CDR3 sequence is 15 residues long. V lost 2 bases and J 1 base, leaving 6 bases between the germline ends. The germline gives CDR1 LNHDA, CDR2 SQIVND (reference sequence). For the CDR3, the DNA is TGTGCCAGTAGTATAAGCCAGTCTGGGGCCAACGTCCTGACTTTC. Its translation is CASSISQSGANVLTF.

The chain uses TRBV13 and TRBJ2-2; tentative D call: TRBD1 (5 bases). V was shortened by 5 bases and J by 2 bases, with 12 bases between the two germline ends. The CDR3 extends over 15 amino acids. Germline values: CDR1 PRHDT, CDR2 FYEKMQ (reference sequence). The CDR3 is CASSPFQGNTGELFF. DNA of the CDR3: TGTGCCAGCAGCCCCTTTCAGGGAAACACCGGGGAGCTGTTTTTT.

The chain joins TRBV9 to TRBJ2-2, with D maybe TRBD2 (6 bases). The CDR3 is made up of 15 amino acids. Germline V gene sequence: CDR1 SGDLS, CDR2 YYNGEE. Trimming left V 2 bases short and J 5 bases short, with 13 bases between. CDR3 in amino acids: CASSVEGLWTGELFF. The CDR3 region has the DNA TGTGCCAGCAGCGTGGAGGGACTCTGGACCGGGGAGCTGTTTTTT.

The J gene is TRBJ1-5, the V gene TRBV10-3; possible D gene TRBD1, 6 bases. CDR3 length: 13 residues. V lost 8 bases, J lost 1 base, and 9 bases lay in between. CDR1 is ENHRY, CDR2 SYGVKD, per germline. CDR3 loop: CAIAGVSNQPQHF. As DNA, the CDR3 is TGTGCCATCGCAGGGGTCAGCAATCAGCCCCAGCATTTT.

Here the CDR3 DNA reads TGTGCCAGCGGATCCGGGACAGGGGCTGAAGCTTTCTTT. Translating gives CASGSGTGAEAFF. The chain combines TRBV28 with TRBJ1-1; TRBD1 aligns across 10 bases. The CDR3 totals 13 residues. J was trimmed by 6 bases and V by 8 bases; bases with no gene match: 6. Germline values: CDR1 MDHEN, CDR2 SYDVKM.

The chain employs TRBV11-1 and TRBJ2-5, with 10 nucleotides matching TRBD1. The ends lost 5 bases at V and 6 bases at J; junction bases unmatched: 18. The germline CDR1 and CDR2 sequences are SGHAT and FQDESV (reference sequence). CDR3 length equals 18 residues. In nucleotides, the CDR3 is TGTGCCAGCAGCCCGATCGGGACAGGGGTTCTAGGTTGGCAGACCCAGTACTTC. As protein: CASSPIGTGVLGWQTQYF.

The sample holds a few counts of this clone. J is TRBJ2-5 and V is TRBV4-2; TRBD2 aligns across 8 bases. This CDR3 comprises 14 residues. Germline-derived CDR1 and CDR2 are LGHNA and YNFKEQ. With 2 bases clipped from V and 5 bases from J, the junction kept 4 bases outside the gene matches. DNA for the CDR3: TGTGCCAGCAGCCAATATAAGCGGGAGGAGACCCAGTACTTC. It codes for CASSQYKREETQYF.

The chain combines TRBV30 with TRBJ2-7; 9 bases agree with TRBD2. The CDR3 runs 15 residues. V lost 4 bases and J lost 7; bases outside the gene matches: 14. Germline V gene data show CDR1 as GTSNPN and CDR2 as SVGIG (reference sequence). The CDR3 here is CAWKVGGSGSGEQYF. In DNA, the CDR3 is TGTGCCTGGAAGGTGGGAGGTAGCGGGAGCGGGGAGCAGTACTTC.

The V and J genes are TRBV27 and TRBJ2-6; D may correspond to TRBD1 or TRBD2 (5 bases each). The CDR3 runs to 16 residues. The germline V gene encodes CDR1 MNHEY and CDR2 SMNVEV (reference sequence). Trimming took off 4 bases at V and 2 bases at J, with 12 bases between the two ends. The CDR3 coding sequence is TGTGCCAGCAGTTCGATAGGGGACCCTGGGGCCAACGTCCTGACTTTC. It yields the protein CASSSIGDPGANVLTF.

The chain links TRBV18 to TRBJ1-1, with a weak D call TRBD1 (6 bases). Deletions cut 4 bases from V and 1 base from J, with 22 bases between. The CDR3 loop spans 18 amino acids. Germline V gene lookup returns CDR1 KGHSH and CDR2 LQKENI. The CDR3: CASSLWGTGGGANTEAFF. As DNA, the CDR3 is TGTGCCAGCTCACTCTGGGGCACAGGAGGGGGGGCGAACACTGAAGCTTTCTTT. Variable domain in full (rest from reference TRBV18 and TRBJ1-1): NAGVMQNPRHLVRRRGQEARLRCSPMKGHSHVYWYRQLPEEGLKFMVYLQKENIIDESGMPKERFSAEFPKEGPSILRIQQVVRGDSAAYFCASSLWGTGGGANTEAFFGQGTRLTVV.

The V and J genes are TRBV6-5 and TRBJ1-1; D unresolved. The CDR3 sequence is 11 residues long. Germline-derived CDR1 and CDR2 are MNHEY and SVGAGI. V lost 7 bases to trimming and J lost 4 bases, with 7 bases between them. The chain's CDR3 is CASTSSTEAFF. The CDR3 nucleotides are TGTGCCAGCACCTCCTCCACTGAAGCTTTCTTT.

The V call is TRBV18, the J call TRBJ2-7, with D perhaps TRBD1 (6 bases). Germline V gives CDR1 KGHSH, CDR2 LQKENI. V was clipped by 6 bases and J by 5 bases, with 17 bases between them. This CDR3 contains 14 residues. In DNA form, the CDR3 reads TGTGCCAGCTCTCCTACGAACAGGGTCGACGAGCAGTACTTC. The encoded protein is CASSPTNRVDEQYF.